The rows below give T cell receptor beta chains drawn from one sample of a study of T cells in Graves' hyperthyroidism and ophthalmopathy. Each CDR3 protein gets one entry after TCRdb re-called the multiplex PCR reads with MiXCR. In the table there are 600,000 to 650,000 distinct CDR3 sequences, under 25% of which are singletons. Sequencing was done on a sample of blood. Receptors were obtained from a man aged 30 to 39 with Graves' ophthalmopathy. Both conserved end residues are part of each CDR3. D genes are given only for firm matches. Expanded clones are given a class, and other clones once, few, many or no size at all.

j_call	clone_size	v_call	d_call	cdr3_nt	cdr3_aa
TRBJ2-3	NA	TRBV11-2	NA	TGTGCCAGCAGCAACGGAGATACGCAGTATTTT	CASSNGDTQYF
TRBJ2-5	few	TRBV12-3/TRBV12-4	NA	TGTGCCAGCAGTTTTAGTAGTGGGGGAGGAGAGACCCAGTACTTC	CASSFSSGGGETQYF
TRBJ2-3	many	TRBV7-9	NA	TGTGCCAGCAGCTCCATCGGTGGAGATACGCAGTATTTT	CASSSIGGDTQYF
TRBJ1-4	NA	TRBV6-2/TRBV6-3	NA	TGTGCCAGCAGCCCGGCGAGGGAGTCTAATGAAAAACTGTTTTTT	CASSPARESNEKLFF
TRBJ2-1	NA	TRBV10-3	NA	TGTGCCATCAGTGAGTCGACAGGATCCTACAATGAGCAGTTCTTC	CAISESTGSYNEQFF
TRBJ2-7	NA	TRBV6-2/TRBV6-3	NA	TGTGCCAGCAGTGTTACAGGGTTACGCGAGCAGTACTTC	CASSVTGLREQYF
TRBJ2-7	NA	TRBV14	TRBD1	TGTGCCAGCAGCCAGCGAAGCTCTACAGGGGGAGAGGAGCAGTACTTC	CASSQRSSTGGEEQYF
TRBJ2-5	few	TRBV5-1	NA	TGCGCCAGCAGCAGGACCGCCGGGACACCAGGGTTAGAGACCCAGTACTTC	CASSRTAGTPGLETQYF
TRBJ2-3	many	TRBV11-1	NA	TGTGCCAGCAGCCCTAGGAGCGCGGATCCAGATACGCAGTATTTT	CASSPRSADPDTQYF
TRBJ1-6	NA	TRBV9	TRBD1	TGTGCCAGCAGCGTATCGACAGGGTTTAATTCACCCCTCCACTTT	CASSVSTGFNSPLHF
TRBJ2-6	many	TRBV11-2	NA	TGTGCCAGCAGCTTAGCGGCAGGGGTTGTGACTGGGGCCAACGTCCTGACTTTC	CASSLAAGVVTGANVLTF
TRBJ2-7	NA	TRBV27	NA	TGTGCCAGCAGTTCGGACGAACGAGGCGAGCAGTACTTC	CASSSDERGEQYF
TRBJ2-7	NA	TRBV6-2/TRBV6-3	NA	TGTGCCAGCAGTCGCATGGGGGCCTACGAGCAGTGCTTC	CASSRMGAYEQCF
TRBJ2-2	few	TRBV7-3	NA	TGTGCCAGCAGCTTAAACAGAGGAGGTCGGGAGCTGTTTTTT	CASSLNRGGRELFF
TRBJ1-6	NA	TRBV12-3/TRBV12-4	TRBD1	TGTGCCAGCAGTTTGGACAGGGGAACTTCACCCCTCCACTTT	CASSLDRGTSPLHF
TRBJ2-1	few	TRBV7-7	TRBD2	TGTGCTAGCAGCGCAGGACTAGCGGGAGGGGATGAGCAGTTCTTC	CASSAGLAGGDEQFF
TRBJ2-7	few	TRBV29-1	TRBD2	TGCAGCGTTGAATTAGCGGGAGGTATCTACGAGCAGTACTTC	CSVELAGGIYEQYF
TRBJ2-7	NA	TRBV7-2	NA	TGTGCCAGCAGCTTATTCGGACCCGAAAACTACGAGCAGTACTTC	CASSLFGPENYEQYF
TRBJ2-1	NA	TRBV10-2	TRBD1	TGCGCCAGCGGGGGACAGGGGTTCCATGAGCAGTTCTTC	CASGGQGFHEQFF
TRBJ2-1	many	TRBV28	TRBD1	TGTGCCAGCAGGGAAACCCCAGGGGGCGCCTCCTACAATGAGCAGTTCTTC	CASRETPGGASYNEQFF
TRBJ2-1	NA	TRBV6-2/TRBV6-3	TRBD2	TGTGCCAGCATTCTACCTCTAGGCGGGAGGGCTTACAATGAGCAGTTCTTC	CASILPLGGRAYNEQFF
TRBJ1-2	NA	TRBV27	NA	TGTGCCAGCCGGGGAGGAAGAGGTTCTGGCTACACCTTC	CASRGGRGSGYTF
TRBJ2-5	NA	TRBV9	NA	TGTGCCAGCAGCGTAGATACGATGGAGACCCAGTACTTC	CASSVDTMETQYF
TRBJ1-1	NA	TRBV5-1	TRBD1	TGCGCCAGCAGCTTGGACAGGGGGTTGGCTTTCTTT	CASSLDRGLAFF
TRBJ2-7	once	TRBV6-9	TRBD2	TGTGCCAGCAGTTATGTGGCTAGCGGGAGGCGCGAGCAGTACTTC	CASSYVASGRREQYF
TRBJ2-5	few	TRBV6-2/TRBV6-3	NA	TGTGCCAGCAGTTACTCGGGACTCCAAGAGACCCAGTACTTC	CASSYSGLQETQYF
TRBJ2-1	once	TRBV19	TRBD2	TGTGCCAGTAGTGCCGGGGGACTAGCGGGATCGAATGAGCAGTTCTTC	CASSAGGLAGSNEQFF
TRBJ2-1	NA	TRBV12-3/TRBV12-4	NA	TGTGCCAGCCGAAAAGGGGGGTCCTACAATGAGCAGTTCTTC	CASRKGGSYNEQFF
TRBJ2-1	many	TRBV11-2	TRBD2	TGTGCCAGCAGCTCCCTAGCGGGTAACAATGAGCAGTTCTTC	CASSSLAGNNEQFF
TRBJ1-6	many	TRBV28	NA	TGTGCCAGCAGTCCCATCGGACGGGGAGCCAAGTATAATTCACCCCTCCACTTT	CASSPIGRGAKYNSPLHF
TRBJ1-5	NA	TRBV19	NA	TGTGCCAGTAGTACTGGCGGGGGGGGCAATCAGCCCCAGCATTTT	CASSTGGGGNQPQHF
TRBJ1-5	few	TRBV6-1	NA	TGTGCCAGCAGTGCCGGACCGTATAGCAATCAGCCCCAGCATTTT	CASSAGPYSNQPQHF
TRBJ2-7	NA	TRBV18	TRBD2	TGTGCCAGCTCACCGGTGGGCGCGGGAGGAGGCGAGCAGTACTTC	CASSPVGAGGGEQYF
TRBJ1-3	many	TRBV28	TRBD1	TGTGCCAGCAGTTTGGGACAGGCCTCTGGAAACACCATATATTTT	CASSLGQASGNTIYF
TRBJ1-2	NA	TRBV20-1	NA	TGCAGTGCTAGAGACTCAGGAGCCTATGGCTACACCTTC	CSARDSGAYGYTF
TRBJ2-7	few	TRBV6-4	TRBD1	TGTGCCAGCAGTGAACGGACAGGGGGCTCCTACGAGCAGTACTTC	CASSERTGGSYEQYF
TRBJ2-1	few	TRBV6-2/TRBV6-3	NA	TGTGCCAGCAGCCCGGGCGGATACTACAATGAGCAGTTCTTC	CASSPGGYYNEQFF
TRBJ1-3	NA	TRBV20-1	TRBD1	TGCAGTGCTCCCGACAGGGACTCTGGAAACACCATATATTTT	CSAPDRDSGNTIYF
TRBJ2-3	few	TRBV19	TRBD1	TGTGCCAGTAGTATTAAGGCTGGGACAGGGGGCTCATCAGATACGCAGTATTTT	CASSIKAGTGGSSDTQYF
TRBJ2-3	once	TRBV10-3	TRBD2	TGTGCCATCAGTGGTATACTAGCGGGGGGCACAGATACGCAGTATTTT	CAISGILAGGTDTQYF
TRBJ1-4	NA	TRBV6-1	TRBD1	TGTGCCAGCAGTGACAGGGGGAGGGGAAAACTGTTTTTT	CASSDRGRGKLFF
TRBJ2-5	many	TRBV10-3	TRBD1	TGTGCCATCAGTGAGTCGAACAGGGGGGAAGAGACCCAGTACTTC	CAISESNRGEETQYF
TRBJ2-3	NA	TRBV29-1	TRBD2	TGCAGCGTCCTGGGACTAGCGGGAGGGGATACGCAGTATTTT	CSVLGLAGGDTQYF
TRBJ2-5	many	TRBV7-9	NA	TGTGCCAGCAGCCCCCGGGACGGCCAAGAGACCCAGTACTTC	CASSPRDGQETQYF